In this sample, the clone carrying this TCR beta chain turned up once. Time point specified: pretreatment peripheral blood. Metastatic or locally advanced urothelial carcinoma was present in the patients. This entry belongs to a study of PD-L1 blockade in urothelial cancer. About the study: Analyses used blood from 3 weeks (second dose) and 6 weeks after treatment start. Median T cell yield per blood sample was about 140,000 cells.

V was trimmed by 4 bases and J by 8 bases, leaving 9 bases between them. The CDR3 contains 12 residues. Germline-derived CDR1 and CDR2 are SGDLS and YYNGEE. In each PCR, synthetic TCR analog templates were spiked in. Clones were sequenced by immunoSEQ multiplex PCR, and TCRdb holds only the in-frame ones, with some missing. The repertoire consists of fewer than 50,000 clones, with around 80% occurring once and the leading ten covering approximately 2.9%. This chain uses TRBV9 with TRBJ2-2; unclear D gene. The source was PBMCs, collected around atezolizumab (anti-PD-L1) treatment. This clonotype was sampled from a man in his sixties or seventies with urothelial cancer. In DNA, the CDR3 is TGTGCCAGCAGCCCCCACGAGGGGGAGCTGTTTTTT. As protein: CASSPHEGELFF.